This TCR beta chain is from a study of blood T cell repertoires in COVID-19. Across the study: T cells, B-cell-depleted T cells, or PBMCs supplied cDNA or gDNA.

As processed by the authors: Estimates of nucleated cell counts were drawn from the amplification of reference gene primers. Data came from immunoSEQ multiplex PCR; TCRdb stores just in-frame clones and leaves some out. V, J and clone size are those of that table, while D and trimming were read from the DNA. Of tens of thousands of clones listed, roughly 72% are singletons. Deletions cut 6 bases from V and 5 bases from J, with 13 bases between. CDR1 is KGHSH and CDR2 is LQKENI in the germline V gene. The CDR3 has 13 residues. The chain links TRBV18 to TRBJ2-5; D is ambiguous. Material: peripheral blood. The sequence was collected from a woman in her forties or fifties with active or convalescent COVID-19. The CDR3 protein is CASSATIRETQYF. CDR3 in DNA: TGTGCCAGCTCGGCGACAATCCGGGAGACCCAGTACTTC. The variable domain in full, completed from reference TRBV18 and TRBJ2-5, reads NAGVMQNPRHLVRRRGQEARLRCSPMKGHSHVYWYRQLPEEGLKFMVYLQKENIIDESGMPKERFSAEFPKEGPSILRIQQVVRGDSAAYFCASSATIRETQYFGPGTRLLVL.